The 9 T cell receptor beta chains presented below share a single source sample, sequenced in a study of blood T cells in healthy people across ages (dated by TCRdb to the mid-2010s). Library preparation was by 5' RACE. The listed sequencing device is Illumina HiSeq 2500. The second PCR ran for roughly 6 to 11 cycles and used a J-beta primer mix along with a sample-barcoded 5' primer. The public sequencing data were trimmed at Q25 with fastp and processed into clonotypes with MiXCR by TCRdb, which kept only in-frame beta chains. Every entry covers one CDR3 protein and lists the most common genes and DNA from its rows. This sample is represented by roughly 500,000 distinct CDR3 sequences; 25% to 30% of them were singletons. The leading ten clones occupy 15% to 20% of the sample. Sequenced material: blood. These receptors came from an older woman in good health.

This clonotype has at least ten counts. The J gene is TRBJ2-3, the V gene TRBV20-1; 12 nucleotides line up with TRBD2. With V trimmed by 0 bases and J by 3 bases, 1 base remained unmatched. The CDR3 is 15 amino acids. Germline CDR1 reads DFQATT; CDR2 reads SNEGSKA (reference sequence). CDR3 nucleotides: TGCAGTGCTAGAGACGGACTAGCGGGGACAGATACGCAGTATTTT. This encodes CSARDGLAGTDTQYF.

V gene TRBV20-1 combines with J gene TRBJ2-6; TRBD1 agrees at 7 bases. The length of the CDR3 is 18 residues. From germline, CDR1 is DFQATT and CDR2 SNEGSKA (reference sequence). J was trimmed by 0 bases and V by 5 bases; bases with no gene match: 13. The DNA of the CDR3 is TGCAGTGCTCAGAAAACAGGGGCCTCAAGCTCTGGGGCCAACGTCCTGACTTTC. It specifies CSAQKTGASSSGANVLTF.

This clonotype has at least ten counts. The chain couples TRBV5-1 to TRBJ1-2; 10 nucleotides align to TRBD1. This CDR3 has 15 residues. In germline, CDR1 is SGHRS, CDR2 YFSETQ. The V and J ends lost 2 bases and 8 bases, in that order; junction bases with no gene match: 9. The CDR3 DNA sequence: TGCGCCAGCAGCTTAATCACCGGGACAGGGGCCGGCTACACCTTC. This encodes CASSLITGTGAGYTF.

This clonotype has a handful of counts. The chain recombines TRBV7-9 with TRBJ1-1; D remains ambiguous. The CDR3 contains 14 residues. Looked up from germline, CDR1 is SEHNR and CDR2 is FQNEAQ (reference sequence). The V and J ends lost 5 bases and 1 base respectively, with 11 bases between them. The CDR3 nucleotides are TGTGCCAGCAGCAGCTTAATAGGGAACACTGAAGCTTTCTTT. Residues: CASSSLIGNTEAFF.

The V and J genes are TRBV5-1 and TRBJ1-1; tentative D call: TRBD1 (6 bases). The ends were cut back, 0 bases at V and 9 bases at J, with 18 bases in the middle. CDR1 is SGHRS and CDR2 is YFSETQ in the germline V gene. The length of the CDR3 is 15 residues. The CDR3 DNA reads TGCGCCAGCAGCTTGGAGGGGGGGGCGCCGGGTAAAGCTTTCTTT. It encodes CASSLEGGAPGKAFF.

In this sample, this clonotype turned up once. The rearrangement links TRBV4-2 to TRBJ2-7, with 13 bases identical to TRBD2. CDR1 and CDR2 from the germline V gene are LGHNA and YNFKEQ. V shed 0 bases, J shed 2 bases, and the junction held 4 bases outside the gene matches. The length of the CDR3 is 17 residues. CDR3 nucleotides: TGTGCCAGCAGCCAAGATCCTACTAGCGGGGGGGCCTACGAGCAGTACTTC. Amino acid sequence: CASSQDPTSGGAYEQYF.

The gene calls are TRBV7-2 and TRBJ1-4; D is unclear. The V gene's germline CDR1 is SGHTA and CDR2 FQGNSA. The CDR3 extends over 15 amino acids. V was cut by 2 bases and J by 3 bases, with 10 bases left in between. The chain's CDR3 is CASSLSVAANEKLFF. Here the CDR3 DNA reads TGTGCCAGCAGCTTATCCGTCGCAGCTAATGAAAAACTGTTTTTT.

The chain carries TRBV7-3 and TRBJ2-1, with TRBD1 identical over 7 bases. The trim removed 2 bases at V and 9 bases at J, leaving 4 bases unmatched. This CDR3 comprises 13 residues. Germline CDR1 SGHTA, CDR2 FQGTGA. CDR3: CASSLEGAGEQFF. The CDR3 nucleotides read TGTGCCAGCAGCTTAGAGGGGGCAGGTGAGCAGTTCTTC.

This clonotype was recorded once. V is TRBV5-6 and J is TRBJ1-2, with 10 bases fitting TRBD1. The V and J ends lost 1 base and 0 bases, in that order; junction bases with no gene match: 3. Germline V gene data show CDR1 as SGHDT and CDR2 as YYEEEE. This CDR3 spans 16 amino acids. CDR3 region: CASSLLGTGANYGYTF. CDR3 bases: TGTGCCAGCAGCTTGCTAGGGACAGGGGCTAACTATGGCTACACCTTC.